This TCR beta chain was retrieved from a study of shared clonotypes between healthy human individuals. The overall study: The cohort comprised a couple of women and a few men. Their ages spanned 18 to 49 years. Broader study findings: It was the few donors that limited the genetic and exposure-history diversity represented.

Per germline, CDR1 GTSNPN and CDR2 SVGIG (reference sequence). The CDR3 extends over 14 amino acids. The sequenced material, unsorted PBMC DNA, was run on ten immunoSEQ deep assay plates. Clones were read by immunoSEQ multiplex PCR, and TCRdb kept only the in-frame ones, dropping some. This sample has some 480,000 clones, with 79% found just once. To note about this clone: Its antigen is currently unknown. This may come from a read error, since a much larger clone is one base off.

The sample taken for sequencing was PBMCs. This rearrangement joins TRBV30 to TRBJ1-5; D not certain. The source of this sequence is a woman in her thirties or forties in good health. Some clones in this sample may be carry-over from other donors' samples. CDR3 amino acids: CAWSVLASNRPQHF. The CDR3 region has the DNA TGTGCCTGGAGTGTTCTGGCAAGCAATCGGCCCCAGCATTTT.